This T cell receptor beta chain was identified in a study of blood T cell repertoires in COVID-19. Assay used: immunoSEQ multiplex PCR; TCRdb lists only in-frame clones, some missing. Of about 100,000 clones in the sample, roughly 83% were seen once. The V and J ends lost 0 bases and 5 bases respectively, with 11 bases between them. Looked up from germline, CDR1 is MNHNS and CDR2 is SASEGT. The CDR3 sequence is 14 residues long. The receptor was isolated from a woman aged 55 to 70 with acute or convalescent COVID-19. The sequenced sample was peripheral blood. The chain recombines TRBV6-1 with TRBJ2-7; D gene uncertain. CDR3: CASSEAPQNHEQYF. CDR3 sequence (DNA): TGTGCCAGCAGTGAAGCGCCACAGAACCACGAGCAGTACTTC.